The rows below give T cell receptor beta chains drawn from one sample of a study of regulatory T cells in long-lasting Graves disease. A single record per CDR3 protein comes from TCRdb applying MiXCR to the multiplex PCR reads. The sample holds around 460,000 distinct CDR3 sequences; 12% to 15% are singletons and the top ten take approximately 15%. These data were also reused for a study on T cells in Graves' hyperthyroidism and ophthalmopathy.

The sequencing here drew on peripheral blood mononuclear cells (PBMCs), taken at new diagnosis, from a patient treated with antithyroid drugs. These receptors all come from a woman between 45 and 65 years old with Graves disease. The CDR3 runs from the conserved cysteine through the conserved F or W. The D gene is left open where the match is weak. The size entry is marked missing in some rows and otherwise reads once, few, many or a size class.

CASPRTGTNSPLHF	TGTGCCAGCCCCCGGACAGGGACTAATTCACCCCTCCACTTT	NA	TRBJ1-6	TRBV19	TRBD1
CASTTENTEAFF	TGTGCCAGCACCACAGAAAACACTGAAGCTTTCTTT	many	TRBJ1-1	TRBV12-3/TRBV12-4	NA
CASGGRANEQFF	TGTGCCAGCGGCGGGAGGGCCAATGAGCAGTTCTTC	NA	TRBJ2-1	TRBV9	TRBD2
CASSLRSYTEAFF	TGTGCCAGCAGTTTACGATCTTACACTGAAGCTTTCTTT	NA	TRBJ1-1	TRBV12-3/TRBV12-4	NA
CASSPPPGTGIFSGNTIYF	TGTGCCAGCTCACCACCCCCCGGGACAGGGATTTTCTCTGGAAACACCATATATTTT	NA	TRBJ1-3	TRBV18	TRBD1
CASSLGQGGNIQYF	TGTGCCAGCAGTTTGGGGCAGGGAGGGAACATTCAGTACTTC	many	TRBJ2-4	TRBV28	TRBD2
CASSPLRDRSGNTIYF	TGTGCCAGCAGTCCACTTAGGGACAGATCGGGAAACACCATATATTTT	NA	TRBJ1-3	TRBV27	TRBD1
CASSSRSFSGNTIYF	TGTGCCAGCAGTTCGCGGTCCTTCTCTGGAAACACCATATATTTT	NA	TRBJ1-3	TRBV12-3/TRBV12-4	NA
CASSGTRDFF	TGCGCCAGCAGCGGGACTAGGGACTTCTTC	NA	TRBJ2-1	TRBV6-1	TRBD2
CASSIAGIPYYEQYF	TGTGCCAGTAGTATAGCGGGCATCCCCTACTACGAGCAGTACTTC	few	TRBJ2-7	TRBV19	NA
CASSTRGLVYEQYF	TGTGCTAGCAGCACCCGCGGCTTGGTCTACGAGCAGTACTTC	many	TRBJ2-7	TRBV7-7	NA
CASSLDRGSGGTQYF	TGTGCCAGCAGCTTAGACCGAGGGAGCGGTGGGACCCAGTACTTC	NA	TRBJ2-5	TRBV7-2	NA
CASRPTGQETQYF	TGTGCCAGCAGGCCGACAGGCCAAGAGACCCAGTACTTC	many	TRBJ2-5	TRBV7-2	NA
CASSPIAGVGDTQYF	TGTGCCAGCAGTCCCATAGCGGGAGTTGGAGATACGCAGTATTTT	many	TRBJ2-3	TRBV28	TRBD2
CASSMGNRDQPQHF	TGTGCCAGTAGTATGGGCAACAGAGATCAGCCCCAGCATTTT	NA	TRBJ1-5	TRBV19	NA
CASSDEGMSSYEQYF	TGTGCCAGCAGTGACGAGGGTATGAGCTCCTACGAGCAGTACTTC	NA	TRBJ2-7	TRBV25-1	NA
CASKTGGGFGNQPQHF	TGTGCCAGCAAGACAGGGGGCGGCTTTGGCAATCAGCCCCAGCATTTT	few	TRBJ1-5	TRBV19	TRBD1
CASSGGVDTQYF	TGTGCCAGCAGCGGCGGAGTGGATACGCAGTATTTT	many	TRBJ2-3	TRBV28	NA
CSAAGVLGSYEQYF	TGCAGTGCGGCAGGGGTATTAGGCTCCTACGAGCAGTACTTC	many	TRBJ2-7	TRBV20-1	NA
CSTWMGGGGTYEQYF	TGCAGCACTTGGATGGGGGGGGGCGGTACCTACGAGCAGTACTTC	few	TRBJ2-7	TRBV29-1	NA
CATPGDGGQGAHLGTDTQYF	TGTGCCACCCCCGGGGACGGCGGACAGGGGGCCCACCTTGGCACAGATACGCAGTATTTT	NA	TRBJ2-3	TRBV7-9	TRBD1
CASSYLAGAVSYEQYF	TGTGCCAGCAGCTACCTCGCGGGGGCTGTATCCTACGAGCAGTACTTC	few	TRBJ2-7	TRBV6-5	NA
CAISDGDSNQPQHF	TGTGCCATCAGTGATGGGGATAGCAATCAGCCCCAGCATTTT	many	TRBJ1-5	TRBV10-3	NA
CASSPRAGEQFF	TGTGCCAGCTCACCAAGGGCGGGTGAGCAGTTCTTC	many	TRBJ2-1	TRBV18	NA
CASSLVGGEYEQYF	TGCGCCAGCAGCTTGGTCGGGGGCGAGTACGAGCAGTACTTC	NA	TRBJ2-7	TRBV5-1	NA
CASSLRHGGINEQFF	TGTGCCAGCAGCCTTCGACACGGGGGGATCAATGAGCAGTTCTTC	NA	TRBJ2-1	TRBV3-1	TRBD2
CASRETSGVYNEQFF	TGTGCCAGTAGGGAGACTAGCGGGGTTTACAATGAGCAGTTCTTC	many	TRBJ2-1	TRBV19	TRBD2
CASSLAQGITDTQYF	TGTGCCAGCAGTTTAGCGCAGGGGATCACAGATACGCAGTATTTT	many	TRBJ2-3	TRBV28	NA
CASSSTPDRDNIQYF	TGTGCCAGCAGCTCAACCCCCGACAGGGACAACATTCAGTACTTC	NA	TRBJ2-4	TRBV28	TRBD1
CSAPSRTEETQYF	TGCAGTGCTCCTAGCCGGACTGAAGAGACCCAGTACTTC	NA	TRBJ2-5	TRBV20-1	NA
CASRLTGGPYNDEQFF	TGTGCCAGCAGATTGACAGGGGGCCCTTACAATGATGAGCAGTTCTTC	many	TRBJ2-1	TRBV2	TRBD1
CASRVLAGDGDTQYF	TGTGCCAGCAGAGTACTAGCGGGAGACGGAGATACGCAGTATTTT	few	TRBJ2-3	TRBV2	TRBD2
CASSFRPGTSGRTYEQYF	TGCGCCAGCAGCTTTCGCCCCGGGACTAGCGGGAGGACTTACGAGCAGTACTTC	many	TRBJ2-7	TRBV5-1	TRBD2
CASSPLRNQPQHF	TGTGCCAGCTCACCACTCAGAAATCAGCCCCAGCATTTT	many	TRBJ1-5	TRBV18	NA